This T cell receptor beta chain was captured by sequencing in a study of identical twins. This clonotype occurred a few times. Its antigen is not identified. CDR1 is SGHKS, CDR2 YYEKEE, per germline (reference sequence). This CDR3 has 13 residues. V lost 4 bases to trimming and J lost 3 bases, with 10 bases between them. General observations from the study: In cord blood, abundant beta clonotypes had fewer insertions; memory showed no trend.

Template switching created a universal primer site, and the cDNA included unique molecular identifiers. MiXCR, applied by TCRdb to the 5' RACE reads, yields one record per CDR3 protein. The sample includes 500,000 to 600,000 distinct CDR3 sequences, about 20% of them seen just once. The same sample was also used in a study of T cells expressing NK-cell markers. From that paper: CD3+CD56+NKG2C+, CD3+CD56+NKG2C- and CD3+CD56-NKG2C+ T cells, once sorted, supplied the TCR beta repertoires. The share of CD8+ T cells held by dominant NKG2C+ clonotypes was about 1.0-7.5% in several donors.

The chain recombines TRBV5-5 with TRBJ2-5, with D possibly being TRBD2 (5 bases). The source of this sequence is a woman younger than 30 in good health. The sample comprised CD4+ T cells sorted from blood. The CDR3 coding sequence is TGTGCCAGCAGCCGGGATCAGAAAGAGACCCAGTACTTC. This encodes CASSRDQKETQYF.